A selection of T cell receptor beta chains follows, all from one sample in a study of cytomegalovirus exposure and HLA in healthy donors. The data were produced by immunoSEQ multiplex PCR, yet TCRdb's version contains in-frame clones alone and is incomplete. The sample holds about 190,000 clones, about four fifths seen once. Sample: PBMCs. The origin of the receptors is a woman in her thirties or forties in good health and CMV-seronegative. Both conserved end residues are part of each CDR3. The D gene is left open where the match is weak. Clone size is shown for a subset of rows, as once, few, many or a class of expanded clone.

v_call: TRBV19; clone_size: -; j_call: TRBJ2-2; d_call: -; cdr3_nt: TGTGCCAGTAGTCAGGTTCCCACCGGGGAGCTGTTTTTT; cdr3_aa: CASSQVPTGELFF
v_call: TRBV5-6; clone_size: -; j_call: TRBJ1-6; d_call: -; cdr3_nt: TGTGCCAGCAGCTTGTTACGGACATCGATCGGTTCACCCCTCCACTTT; cdr3_aa: CASSLLRTSIGSPLHF
v_call: TRBV5-4; clone_size: -; j_call: TRBJ2-3; d_call: -; cdr3_nt: TGTGCCAGCAGCTTGCGGGGGGCGGTCGCAACAGATACGCAGTATTTT; cdr3_aa: CASSLRGAVATDTQYF
v_call: TRBV19; clone_size: -; j_call: TRBJ1-1; d_call: -; cdr3_nt: TGTGCCAGTGTTGCGTTGAACACTGAAGCTTTCTTT; cdr3_aa: CASVALNTEAFF
v_call: TRBV7-8; clone_size: -; j_call: TRBJ1-4; d_call: TRBD1; cdr3_nt: TGTGCCAGCAGCTTGGACAGGGGAAGAGAAAAACTGTTTTTT; cdr3_aa: CASSLDRGREKLFF
v_call: TRBV2; clone_size: -; j_call: TRBJ2-2; d_call: -; cdr3_nt: TGTGCCAAACAAGCCGGGGAGCTGTTTTTT; cdr3_aa: CAKQAGELFF
v_call: TRBV6-1; clone_size: -; j_call: TRBJ2-1; d_call: TRBD2; cdr3_nt: TGTGCCAGCAGTGAAAGGTCGGGTAGACTAGCGGGAGCCGATGAGCAGTTCTTC; cdr3_aa: CASSERSGRLAGADEQFF
v_call: TRBV7-2; clone_size: -; j_call: TRBJ1-1; d_call: -; cdr3_nt: TGTGCCAGCAGCTGGAGCTCGGAAGCTTTCTTT; cdr3_aa: CASSWSSEAFF
v_call: TRBV2; clone_size: -; j_call: TRBJ1-2; d_call: TRBD1; cdr3_nt: TGTGCCAGACACCCCTACCTACAGGGGGCCACGGGTGGCTACACCTTC; cdr3_aa: CARHPYLQGATGGYTF
v_call: TRBV14; clone_size: once; j_call: TRBJ1-1; d_call: TRBD1; cdr3_nt: TGTGCCAGCAGTCGACAGGGTAAAACTGAAGCTTTCTTT; cdr3_aa: CASSRQGKTEAFF
v_call: TRBV5-1; clone_size: -; j_call: TRBJ2-3; d_call: TRBD2; cdr3_nt: TGCGCCAGCAGCTTCAACGGACTAGTAGCAGATACGCAGTATTTT; cdr3_aa: CASSFNGLVADTQYF
v_call: TRBV19; clone_size: -; j_call: TRBJ2-5; d_call: TRBD2; cdr3_nt: TGTGCCAGTAGTATAAGCCCCCGACTAGCGGGAGTAATGGAGACCCAGTACTTC; cdr3_aa: CASSISPRLAGVMETQYF
v_call: TRBV15; clone_size: -; j_call: TRBJ2-1; d_call: -; cdr3_nt: TGTGCCACCAGCAGAGATACGCTAGCTCTCTACAATGAGCAGTTCTTC; cdr3_aa: CATSRDTLALYNEQFF
v_call: TRBV13; clone_size: -; j_call: TRBJ2-1; d_call: TRBD2; cdr3_nt: TGTGCTACTACTTGGACTAGCGGGAGAAATGAGCAGTTCTTC; cdr3_aa: CATTWTSGRNEQFF
v_call: TRBV29-1; clone_size: -; j_call: TRBJ1-1; d_call: -; cdr3_nt: TGCAGCGTTGACGCCGGGGTGGGCACTGAAGCTTTCTTT; cdr3_aa: CSVDAGVGTEAFF
v_call: TRBV7-2; clone_size: -; j_call: TRBJ2-7; d_call: TRBD1; cdr3_nt: TGTGCCAGCAGCCGCTACCCGGGACAGGGGCAAATTTCCTTC; cdr3_aa: CASSRYPGQGQISF
v_call: TRBV4-1; clone_size: -; j_call: TRBJ2-5; d_call: TRBD1; cdr3_nt: TGCGCCAGCAGGCCCGGGACAGGGGCTTTCGAGACCCAGTACTTC; cdr3_aa: CASRPGTGAFETQYF
v_call: TRBV19; clone_size: -; j_call: TRBJ2-5; d_call: -; cdr3_nt: TGTGCCAGTAGGGGCCCGGCAATAGAGACCCAGTACTTC; cdr3_aa: CASRGPAIETQYF
v_call: TRBV21-1; clone_size: -; j_call: TRBJ1-2; d_call: -; cdr3_nt: TGTGCCAGCATCAGACATGCACCTCGGTATGGCTACACCTTC; cdr3_aa: CASIRHAPRYGYTF
v_call: TRBV4-1; clone_size: -; j_call: TRBJ1-1; d_call: TRBD1; cdr3_nt: TGCGCCAGCAGCCAAGTCAGACAGGGGGGAAGAACTGAAGCTTTCTTT; cdr3_aa: CASSQVRQGGRTEAFF
v_call: TRBV4-2; clone_size: once; j_call: TRBJ1-5; d_call: TRBD1; cdr3_nt: TGTGCCAGCAGCCAAGAGGGGACAGGGGACAATCAGCCCCAGCATTTT; cdr3_aa: CASSQEGTGDNQPQHF
v_call: TRBV2; clone_size: -; j_call: TRBJ1-2; d_call: TRBD1; cdr3_nt: TGTGCCAGCAAAACAGGGGGTTCCTATGAAGGCTACACCTTC; cdr3_aa: CASKTGGSYEGYTF
v_call: TRBV30; clone_size: -; j_call: TRBJ1-6; d_call: TRBD1; cdr3_nt: TGTGCCTGGAATGGACCGGGACAGCCTAATTCACCCCTCCACTTT; cdr3_aa: CAWNGPGQPNSPLHF
v_call: TRBV19; clone_size: -; j_call: TRBJ2-5; d_call: -; cdr3_nt: TGTGCCAGTAGTATTGACTTACAAGAGACCCAGTACTTC; cdr3_aa: CASSIDLQETQYF
v_call: TRBV7-9; clone_size: -; j_call: TRBJ2-5; d_call: TRBD2; cdr3_nt: TGTGCCAGCAGCCGCGGGAGCGGAGAGACCCAGTACTTC; cdr3_aa: CASSRGSGETQYF
v_call: TRBV5-6; clone_size: -; j_call: TRBJ1-1; d_call: -; cdr3_nt: TGTGCCAGCAGCTTGCTAGAGGGTACCGCCGAGGCCACTGAAGCTTTCTTT; cdr3_aa: CASSLLEGTAEATEAFF
v_call: TRBV9; clone_size: -; j_call: TRBJ2-3; d_call: TRBD2; cdr3_nt: TGTGCCAGCAGCCCCAGGGCGGGAGGGACAGATACGCAGTATTTT; cdr3_aa: CASSPRAGGTDTQYF
v_call: TRBV30; clone_size: -; j_call: TRBJ1-6; d_call: -; cdr3_nt: TGTGCCTGGCTACGGACAGATAATTCACCCCTCCACTTT; cdr3_aa: CAWLRTDNSPLHF
v_call: TRBV4-1; clone_size: -; j_call: TRBJ1-5; d_call: -; cdr3_nt: TGCGCCAGCAGCCAAGATAGGGTTGGGGAGTTCCCCCAGCATTTT; cdr3_aa: CASSQDRVGEFPQHF
v_call: TRBV5-6; clone_size: -; j_call: TRBJ2-3; d_call: -; cdr3_nt: TGTGCCAGCAGCCCCTACACGGGGACAGATACGCAGTATTTT; cdr3_aa: CASSPYTGTDTQYF
v_call: TRBV27; clone_size: -; j_call: TRBJ2-1; d_call: TRBD1; cdr3_nt: TGTGCCAGCAGCTTTACCGGGACAGGGAGGGGTGAGCAGTTCTTC; cdr3_aa: CASSFTGTGRGEQFF
v_call: TRBV11-3; clone_size: -; j_call: TRBJ2-1; d_call: TRBD2; cdr3_nt: TGTGCCAGCAGCTTTGCTAGCGGGATCTACAATGAGCAGTTCTTC; cdr3_aa: CASSFASGIYNEQFF
v_call: TRBV5-1; clone_size: once; j_call: TRBJ2-1; d_call: TRBD1; cdr3_nt: TGCGCCAGCAGCTTGGGGGGCGGACGACAGGGGCTAAATGAGCAGTTCTTC; cdr3_aa: CASSLGGGRQGLNEQFF
v_call: TRBV6-1; clone_size: -; j_call: TRBJ1-3; d_call: -; cdr3_nt: TGTGCCAGCCGAGACACAGGGTTCTCTGGAAACACCATATATTTT; cdr3_aa: CASRDTGFSGNTIYF
v_call: TRBV7-9; clone_size: -; j_call: TRBJ1-2; d_call: -; cdr3_nt: TGTGCCAGCAGCTTTCTCACCAGCTATGGCTACACCTTC; cdr3_aa: CASSFLTSYGYTF
v_call: TRBV7-9; clone_size: -; j_call: TRBJ1-4; d_call: TRBD1; cdr3_nt: TGTGCCAGCAGGCCCACAGGGGAGAGGGAAAAACTGTTTTTT; cdr3_aa: CASRPTGEREKLFF